The clone carrying this TCR beta chain showed up just a few times. The sample comes from a study of T-cell reconstitution after alpha-beta-depleted transplantation in children. The CDR3 consists of 13 residues. The germline V gene has CDR1 SNHLY and CDR2 FYNNEI. Trimming took 10 bases from V and 3 from J; bases not matched to a gene: 5. Unique molecular identifiers tagged the TCRbeta library. TCRdb reanalysed the PCR reads using MiXCR and keeps one entry per CDR3 protein. Of roughly 670,000 distinct CDR3 sequences in the sample, less than 15% were seen once. The sequencing used PBMCs, collected before TCRalphabeta/CD19-depleted stem cell transplant. This chain connects TRBV2 to TRBJ2-2, with TRBD2 identical over 7 bases. The receptor was isolated from a girl aged 2 to 10 with congenital amegakaryocytic thrombocytopenia, due to receive a stem cell transplant. CDR3 DNA: TGTGCCACCAGGGAGGGGTACACCGGGGAGCTGTTTTTT. Translation gives CATREGYTGELFF.